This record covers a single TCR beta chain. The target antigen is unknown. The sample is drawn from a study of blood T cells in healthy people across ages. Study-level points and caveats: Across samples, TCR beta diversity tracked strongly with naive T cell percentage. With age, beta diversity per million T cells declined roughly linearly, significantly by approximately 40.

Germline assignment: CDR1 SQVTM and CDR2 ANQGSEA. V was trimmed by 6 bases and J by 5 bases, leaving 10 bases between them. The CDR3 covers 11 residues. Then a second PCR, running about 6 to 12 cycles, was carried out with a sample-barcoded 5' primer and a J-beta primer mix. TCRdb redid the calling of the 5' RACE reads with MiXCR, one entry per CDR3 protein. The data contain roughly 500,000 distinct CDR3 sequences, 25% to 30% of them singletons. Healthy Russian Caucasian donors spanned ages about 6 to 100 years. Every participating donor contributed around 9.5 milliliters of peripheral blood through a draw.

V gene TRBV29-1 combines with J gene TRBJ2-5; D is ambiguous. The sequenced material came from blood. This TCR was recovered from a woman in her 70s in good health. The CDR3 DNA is TGCAGCGTGGTGGTCTTGGAGACCCAGTACTTC. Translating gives CSVVVLETQYF.